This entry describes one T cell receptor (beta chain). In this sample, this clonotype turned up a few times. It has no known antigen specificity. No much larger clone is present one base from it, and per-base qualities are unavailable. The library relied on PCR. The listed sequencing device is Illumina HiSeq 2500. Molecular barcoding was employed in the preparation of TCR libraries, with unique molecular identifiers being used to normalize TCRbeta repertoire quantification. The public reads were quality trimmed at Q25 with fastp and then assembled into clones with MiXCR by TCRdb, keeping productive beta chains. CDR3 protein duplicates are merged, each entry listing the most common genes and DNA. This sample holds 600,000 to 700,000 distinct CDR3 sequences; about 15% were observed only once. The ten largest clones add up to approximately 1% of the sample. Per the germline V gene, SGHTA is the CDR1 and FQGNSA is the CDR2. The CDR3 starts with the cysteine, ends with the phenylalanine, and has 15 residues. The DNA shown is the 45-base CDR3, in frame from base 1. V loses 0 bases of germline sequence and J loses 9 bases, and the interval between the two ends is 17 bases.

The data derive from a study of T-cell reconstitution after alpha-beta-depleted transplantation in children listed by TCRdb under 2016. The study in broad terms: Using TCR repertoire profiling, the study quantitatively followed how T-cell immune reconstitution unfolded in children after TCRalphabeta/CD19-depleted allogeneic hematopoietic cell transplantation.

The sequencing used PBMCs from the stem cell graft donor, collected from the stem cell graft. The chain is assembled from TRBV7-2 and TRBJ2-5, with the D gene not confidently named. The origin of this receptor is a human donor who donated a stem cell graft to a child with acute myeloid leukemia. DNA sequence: TGTGCCAGCAGCTTAGCAAATGCCAGGACCCCTCCCCAGTACTTC. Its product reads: CASSLANARTPPQYF.